The sequence of this T cell receptor beta chain was determined in a study of blood T cell repertoires in COVID-19. Looking at the study overall: Sources were T cells, B-cell-depleted T cells, or PBMCs; the material itself was cDNA or gDNA.

Trimming cost V 0 bases and J 0 bases, with 10 bases left between them. The CDR3 contains 16 residues. Germline-derived CDR1 and CDR2 are SGDLS and YYNGEE. In the original workflow: Amplification of reference gene primers was used by the study to estimate nucleated cell counts. The table came from immunoSEQ multiplex PCR; TCRdb's copy has only in-frame clones and leaves some out. V, J and clone size are those of that table, while D and trimming were read from the DNA. Of roughly 57,000 clones in the sample, 80% to 90% were seen once. The specimen sequenced was peripheral blood. The genes are TRBV9 and TRBJ1-3; no definite D call. The sequence came from a woman in her sixties with COVID-19, enrolled during active disease. Written as DNA, the CDR3 is TGTGCCAGCAGCGTAGCTGCGGGATTCTCTGGAAACACCATATATTTT. Protein: CASSVAAGFSGNTIYF.